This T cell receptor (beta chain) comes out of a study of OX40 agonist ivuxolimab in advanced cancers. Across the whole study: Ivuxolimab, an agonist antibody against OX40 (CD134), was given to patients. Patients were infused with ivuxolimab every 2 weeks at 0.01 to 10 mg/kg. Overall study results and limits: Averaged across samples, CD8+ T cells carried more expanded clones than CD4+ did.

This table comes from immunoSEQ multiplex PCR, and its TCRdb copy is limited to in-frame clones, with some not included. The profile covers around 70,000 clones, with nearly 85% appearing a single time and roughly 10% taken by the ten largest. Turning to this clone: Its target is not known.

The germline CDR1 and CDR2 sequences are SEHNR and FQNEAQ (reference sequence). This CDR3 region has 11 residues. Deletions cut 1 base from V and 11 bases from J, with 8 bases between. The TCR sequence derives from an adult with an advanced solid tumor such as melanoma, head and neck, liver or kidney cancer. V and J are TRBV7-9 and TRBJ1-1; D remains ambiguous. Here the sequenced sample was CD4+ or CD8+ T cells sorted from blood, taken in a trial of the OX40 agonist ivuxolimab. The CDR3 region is CASSLGTSAFF. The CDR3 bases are TGTGCCAGCAGCTTAGGCACGAGCGCTTTCTTT.